This TCR beta chain was found in a study of blood T cell repertoires in COVID-19. Overall study context: Sites in the United States, Italy and Spain provided acute and convalescent COVID-19 samples.

The repertoire was sequenced with immunoSEQ multiplex PCR; TCRdb's copy has only in-frame clones and lacks some. The sample carries some 200,000 clones, around 84% recorded once. The V end was cut by 3 bases, the J end by 1 base, with 12 bases between. This CDR3 is 14 amino acids long. Looked up from germline, CDR1 is DFQATT and CDR2 is SNEGSKA (reference sequence). The receptor comes from a man over 45 with acute or convalescent COVID-19. This rearrangement joins TRBV20-1 to TRBJ1-1, with a tentative D call TRBD1 (5 bases). Material: peripheral blood. The CDR3 DNA sequence: TGCAGTGCTAGTCGCGGGGCGGGGAACACTGAAGCTTTCTTT. Its translation: CSASRGAGNTEAFF.